The 2 T cell receptor beta chains below come from one sample, sequenced in a study of T cells in Graves' hyperthyroidism and ophthalmopathy. RNA transcripts provided the source from which TCR beta CDR3 regions were amplified. Initially, a first-round RT-PCR of the TCR CDR3 employed the HTBI primer set. Using its own MiXCR run on the multiplex PCR reads, TCRdb lists one record per CDR3 protein. The table includes nearly 600,000 distinct CDR3 sequences, more than 13% detected once. The sequenced material came from blood. These receptor sequences come from a woman between 18 and 29 years old with Graves' ophthalmopathy.

This clonotype has a count of ten or more. This sequence joins TRBV5-1 and TRBJ1-1, with TRBD1 matching 9 bases. The trim removed 6 bases at V and 3 bases at J, leaving 9 bases unmatched. Germline loops: CDR1 SGHRS, CDR2 YFSETQ. CDR3 length equals 15 residues. The CDR3 protein is CASNQLQGAYTEAFF. DNA for the CDR3: TGCGCCAGCAATCAACTACAGGGGGCGTACACTGAAGCTTTCTTT.

This clonotype was detected a few times. This rearrangement joins TRBV7-3 to TRBJ2-7; TRBD2 aligns across 9 bases. The CDR3 has 15 residues. Germline V gene sequence: CDR1 SGHTA, CDR2 FQGTGA. V shed 2 bases and J 2 bases; nucleotides not matched to a gene: 4. CDR3 sequence: CASSLAAGGTYEQYF. For the CDR3, the DNA is TGTGCCAGCAGCTTAGCGGCGGGAGGGACCTACGAGCAGTACTTC.